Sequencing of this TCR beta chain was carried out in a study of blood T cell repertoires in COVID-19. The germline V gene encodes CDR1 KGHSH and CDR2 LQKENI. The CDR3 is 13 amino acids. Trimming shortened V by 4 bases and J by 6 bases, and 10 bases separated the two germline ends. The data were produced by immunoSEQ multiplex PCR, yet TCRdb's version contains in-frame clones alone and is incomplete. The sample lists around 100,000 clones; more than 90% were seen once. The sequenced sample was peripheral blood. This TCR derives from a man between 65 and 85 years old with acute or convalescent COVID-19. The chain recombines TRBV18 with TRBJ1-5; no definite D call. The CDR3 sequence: CASSQGGSQPQHF. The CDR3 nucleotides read TGTGCCAGCTCACAGGGAGGGAGTCAGCCCCAGCATTTT.